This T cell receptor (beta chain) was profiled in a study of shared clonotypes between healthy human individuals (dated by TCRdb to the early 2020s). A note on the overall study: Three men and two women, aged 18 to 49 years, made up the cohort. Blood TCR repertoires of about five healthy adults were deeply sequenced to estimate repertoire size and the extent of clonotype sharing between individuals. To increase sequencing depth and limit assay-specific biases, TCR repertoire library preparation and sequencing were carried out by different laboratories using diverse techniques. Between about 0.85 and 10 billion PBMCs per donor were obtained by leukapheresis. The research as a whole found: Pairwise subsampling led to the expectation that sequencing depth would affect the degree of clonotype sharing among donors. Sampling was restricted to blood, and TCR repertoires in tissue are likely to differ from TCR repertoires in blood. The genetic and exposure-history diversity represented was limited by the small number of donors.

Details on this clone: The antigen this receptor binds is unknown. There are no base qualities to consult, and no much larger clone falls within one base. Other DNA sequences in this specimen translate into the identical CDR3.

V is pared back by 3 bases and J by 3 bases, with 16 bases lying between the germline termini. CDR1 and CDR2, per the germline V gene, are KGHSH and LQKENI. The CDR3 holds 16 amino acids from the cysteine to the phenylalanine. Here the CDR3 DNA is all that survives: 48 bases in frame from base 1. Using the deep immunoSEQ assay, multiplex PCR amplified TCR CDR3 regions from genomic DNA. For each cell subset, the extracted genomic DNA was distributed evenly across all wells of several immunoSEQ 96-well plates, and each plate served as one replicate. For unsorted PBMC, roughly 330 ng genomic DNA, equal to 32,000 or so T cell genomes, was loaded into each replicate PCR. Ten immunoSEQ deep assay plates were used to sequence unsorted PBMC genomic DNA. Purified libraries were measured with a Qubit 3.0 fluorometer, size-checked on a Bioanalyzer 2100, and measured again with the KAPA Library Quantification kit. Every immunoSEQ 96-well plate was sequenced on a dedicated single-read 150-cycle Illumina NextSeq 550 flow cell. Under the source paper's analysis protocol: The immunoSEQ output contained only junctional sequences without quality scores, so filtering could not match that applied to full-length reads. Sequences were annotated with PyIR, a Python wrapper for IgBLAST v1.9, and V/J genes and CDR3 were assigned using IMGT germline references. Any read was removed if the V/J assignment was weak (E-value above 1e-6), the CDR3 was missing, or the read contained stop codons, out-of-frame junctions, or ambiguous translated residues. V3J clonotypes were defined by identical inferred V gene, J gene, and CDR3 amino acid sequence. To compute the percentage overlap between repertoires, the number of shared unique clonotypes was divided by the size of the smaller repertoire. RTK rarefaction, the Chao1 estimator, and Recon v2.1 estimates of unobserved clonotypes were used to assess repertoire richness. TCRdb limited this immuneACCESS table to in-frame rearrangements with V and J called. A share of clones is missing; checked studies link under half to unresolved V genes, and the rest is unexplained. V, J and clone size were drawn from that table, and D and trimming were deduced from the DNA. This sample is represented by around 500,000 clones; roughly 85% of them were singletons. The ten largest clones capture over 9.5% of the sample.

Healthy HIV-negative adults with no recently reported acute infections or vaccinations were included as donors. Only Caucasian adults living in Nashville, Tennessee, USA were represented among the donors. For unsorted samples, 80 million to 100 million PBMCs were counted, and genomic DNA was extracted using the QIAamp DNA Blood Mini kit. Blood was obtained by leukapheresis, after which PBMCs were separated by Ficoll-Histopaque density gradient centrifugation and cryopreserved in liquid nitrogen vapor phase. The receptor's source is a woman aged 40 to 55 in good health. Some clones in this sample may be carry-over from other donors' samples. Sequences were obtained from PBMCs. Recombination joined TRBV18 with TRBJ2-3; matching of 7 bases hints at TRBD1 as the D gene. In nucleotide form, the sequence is TGTGCCAGCTCACCGAGAGGGCAGGGGGGAACAGATACGCAGTATTTT. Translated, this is CASSPRGQGGTDTQYF.